Described below is a single T cell receptor (beta chain) sequence and its context. The target antigen is unknown. The identical CDR3 is also encoded by other nucleotide sequences in the sample. Assay: immunoSEQ multiplex PCR; the TCRdb copy retains only in-frame clones and omits some. Seen here are 100,000 to 120,000 clones, approximately 94% observed once, and the top ten hold approximately 0.32%. Germline V gene lookup returns CDR1 SGHRS and CDR2 YFSETQ. Unmatched junction bases numbered 1, after V lost 2 bases and J lost 1 base. The CDR3 covers 14 residues. The data were obtained in a study of siplizumab effects on memory and regulatory T cells. Study-wide points: Siplizumab cultures yielded proliferating Tregs whose suppressive function was not confirmed.

The sequence was obtained from a human donor in good health. The chain joins TRBV5-1 to TRBJ2-3, with 7 bases aligning to TRBD1. The material sequenced was CD4+ T cells sorted from blood. CDR3 region: CASSLGGRTDTQYF. CDR3 bases: TGCGCCAGCAGCTTAGGGGGCCGCACAGATACGCAGTATTTT.